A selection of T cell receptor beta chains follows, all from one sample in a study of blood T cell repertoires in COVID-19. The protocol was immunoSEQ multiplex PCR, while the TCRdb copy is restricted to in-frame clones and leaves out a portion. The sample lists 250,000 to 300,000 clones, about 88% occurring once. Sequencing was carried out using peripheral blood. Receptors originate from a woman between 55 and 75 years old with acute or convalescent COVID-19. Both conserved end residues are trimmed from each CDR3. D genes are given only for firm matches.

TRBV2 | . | ASIGGPNQPQH
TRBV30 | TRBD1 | AWSVGEWRRGSSYNSPLH
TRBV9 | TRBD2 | ASSAVLREGEQF
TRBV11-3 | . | ASSLDRGNTEAF
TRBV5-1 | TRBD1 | ASSLAGGQPQH
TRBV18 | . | ASSPPAPRGEKLF
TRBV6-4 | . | ASSVEDSRTEQF
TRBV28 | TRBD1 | ASSPGTGKGEQY
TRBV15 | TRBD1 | ATSGAGTDNEQF
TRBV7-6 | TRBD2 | ASSTSGGAYNEQF
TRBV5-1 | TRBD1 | ASSPGTGQGFNEQF
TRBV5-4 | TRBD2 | ASSLDASGTYNEQF
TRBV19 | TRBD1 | ASTTGSGYGYT
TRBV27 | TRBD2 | ASSSPSGRNNEQF
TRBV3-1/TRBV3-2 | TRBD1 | ASRTGTNSPLH
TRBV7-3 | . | ASSLAPGGVGNTIY
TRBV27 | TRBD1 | ASSLRSGGWTEQF
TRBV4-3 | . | ASSQDNRNYGYT
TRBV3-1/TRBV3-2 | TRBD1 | ASSRAGTGVAYEQY
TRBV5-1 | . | ASSPGDQGSHEQY
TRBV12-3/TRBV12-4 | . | ASRGTGPTEAF
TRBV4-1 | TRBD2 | ASSQDSGGDDTQY
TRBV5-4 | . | ASSSGWQWDYGYT
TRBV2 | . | ASGAGYNEQF
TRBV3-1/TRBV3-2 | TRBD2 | ASTRLGRGGRNGETQY
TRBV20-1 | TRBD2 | SASGAGGPHLTQY
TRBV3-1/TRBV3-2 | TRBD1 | ASRPSGQTNTEAF
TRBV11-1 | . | ASSPGPEQF
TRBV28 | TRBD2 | ASRTGTSGRTDTQY
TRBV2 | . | ASMIRQGSSYNSPLH
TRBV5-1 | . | ASSLDSLMNTEAF
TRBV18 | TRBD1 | ASSAGQGYAEAF
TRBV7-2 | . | ASSLSSSPYYGYT
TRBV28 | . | ASSFWLRETQY
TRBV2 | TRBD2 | ASSGTSGGDNEQF